This TCR beta chain comes out of a study of long-term antiretroviral therapy in people with HIV. Study-wide findings and caveats: Information on adherence to ART, viral resistance or therapy changes was unavailable.

At survey level, the immunoSEQ assay was run in its v3.0 version. Sequencing used immunoSEQ multiplex PCR; TCRdb keeps in-frame clones, though not all of them. The sample has approximately 26,000 clones, over 80% seen once. As regards this clone: The antigen remains undetermined.

Germline V CDR1 and CDR2: LNHDA, SQIVND (reference sequence). The CDR3 has 12 residues. V dropped 5 bases and J dropped 7 bases, with 9 bases sitting between them. The rearrangement uses TRBV19 and TRBJ2-1; D gene uncertain. This clonotype was sampled from a man aged 18 to 29 with HIV. The starting material was unsorted PBMCs, obtained 0.4 years after starting antiretroviral therapy. Here the CDR3 reads CASSDLGNEQFF. As DNA, the CDR3 is TGTGCCAGTAGTGACCTGGGGAATGAGCAGTTCTTC. Full variable domain (remainder filled in from reference TRBV19 and TRBJ2-1): DGGITQSPKYLFRKEGQNVTLSCEQNLNHDAMYWYRQDPGQGLRLIYYSQIVNDFQKGDIAEGYSVSREKKESFPLTVTSAQKNPTAFYLCASSDLGNEQFFGPGTRLTVL.